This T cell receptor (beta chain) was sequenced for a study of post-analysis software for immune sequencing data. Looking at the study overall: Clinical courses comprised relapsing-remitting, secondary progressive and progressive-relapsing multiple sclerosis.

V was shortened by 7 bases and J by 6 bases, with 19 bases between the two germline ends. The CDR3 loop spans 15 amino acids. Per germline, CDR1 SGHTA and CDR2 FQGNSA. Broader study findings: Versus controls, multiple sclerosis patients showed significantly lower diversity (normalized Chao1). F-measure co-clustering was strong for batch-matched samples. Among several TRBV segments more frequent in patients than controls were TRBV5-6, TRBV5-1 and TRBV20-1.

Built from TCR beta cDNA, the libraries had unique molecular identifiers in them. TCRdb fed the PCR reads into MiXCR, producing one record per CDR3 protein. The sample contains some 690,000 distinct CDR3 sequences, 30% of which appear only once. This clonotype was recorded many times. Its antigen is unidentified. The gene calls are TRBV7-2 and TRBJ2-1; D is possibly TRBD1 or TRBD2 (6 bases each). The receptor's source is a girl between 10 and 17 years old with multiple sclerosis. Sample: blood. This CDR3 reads CASNIKGGGTNEQFF. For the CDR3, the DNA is TGTGCCAGCAACATAAAGGGGGGAGGAACCAATGAGCAGTTCTTC.